The 20 T cell receptor beta chains in this list originate from one sample, sequenced in a study of T cells in Graves' hyperthyroidism and ophthalmopathy (dated by TCRdb to 2018 to 2020). Receptor libraries were prepared by multiplex PCR. Sequencing used an Illumina HiSeq 2000. The TCR beta CDR3 regions were amplified from RNA transcripts. A first-round RT-PCR of the TCR CDR3 used the HTBI primer set with the Qiagen OneStep RT-PCR kit. TCRdb trimmed the raw reads at Q25, called clones with MiXCR and kept productive beta chains. CDR3 protein duplicates are merged, each entry listing the most common genes and DNA. In all, the sample holds around 500,000 distinct CDR3 sequences, and about 20% of those were seen once. The biggest ten clones account for around 54% of the sample. The sequencing sample was made of blood. The origin of the receptors is a woman between 65 and 79 years old with Graves' ophthalmopathy.

This clonotype has just a few counts. The rearrangement uses TRBV10-3 and TRBJ1-1; 9 bases are a match to TRBD1. The CDR3 covers 15 residues. V was clipped by 6 bases and J by 5 bases; unmatched bases: 10. CDR1 is ENHRY and CDR2 is SYGVKD in the germline V gene. The CDR3 nucleotides read TGTGCCATCAGAGACCCGGGACAGGGTTTTACTGAAGCTTTCTTT. This encodes CAIRDPGQGFTEAFF.

This clonotype has only a few counts. This chain links TRBV7-2 with TRBJ2-2; 12 bases agree with TRBD2. The CDR3 runs to 18 residues. Per the germline V gene, CDR1 is SGHTA and CDR2 is FQGNSA. The ends lost 2 bases at V and 4 bases at J; junction bases unmatched: 8. CDR3 in amino acids: CASSLLSSGRAGTGELFF. DNA of the CDR3: TGTGCCAGCAGCTTACTCTCTAGCGGGAGGGCCGGCACCGGGGAGCTGTTTTTT.

This chain connects TRBV20-1 to TRBJ2-7; TRBD1 is a possible D gene (6 bases). The CDR3 contains 14 residues. Germline V gives CDR1 DFQATT, CDR2 SNEGSKA (reference sequence). The V gene lost 3 bases and the J gene lost 1 base, with 13 bases spanning the gap. The CDR3 DNA is TGCAGTGCTAGGGGGACACTCCGTTCCTACGAGCAGTACTTC. The encoded protein is CSARGTLRSYEQYF.

This clonotype was seen at least ten times. This chain links TRBV28 with TRBJ1-2; the D gene is possibly TRBD1 (5 bases). Germline V lookup: CDR1 MDHEN, CDR2 SYDVKM. Trimming left V 5 bases short and J 5 bases short, with 18 bases between. The CDR3 has 15 residues. The CDR3 nucleotides are TGTGCCAGCAGTCTATCCCCGGGACTTCCTTATGGCTACACCTTC. Protein product: CASSLSPGLPYGYTF.

At least ten counts were recorded for this clonotype. CDR3 coding DNA: TGTGCCAGCAGTCCCCCGGACAGGGCGAAAGCTTTCTTT. Translated: CASSPPDRAKAFF. This chain uses TRBV12-3 or TRBV12-4 with TRBJ1-1; 8 nucleotides line up with TRBD1. CDR3 length: 13 residues. After removal of 5 bases from V and 9 bases from J, the junction contained 8 bases not matched to a gene.

The V gene is TRBV20-1, the J gene TRBJ1-2; D is uncertain. This CDR3 has 13 residues. Trimming removed 3 bases at V and 4 bases at J, with 12 bases between. From germline, CDR1 is DFQATT and CDR2 SNEGSKA (reference sequence). CDR3 residues: CSASPPMGYGYTF. The CDR3 DNA sequence: TGCAGTGCTAGCCCCCCTATGGGCTATGGCTACACCTTC.

The V and J genes are TRBV10-3 and TRBJ1-2; D unresolved. The germline V and J ends were trimmed by 2 bases and 6 bases, with 7 bases remaining between them. Germline CDR1 is ENHRY and CDR2 is SYGVKD. The CDR3 consists of 12 residues. This chain's CDR3 is CAISEAENGYTF. In DNA, the CDR3 is TGTGCCATCAGTGAGGCGGAGAATGGCTACACCTTC.

Note on this clonotype: A single base separates this from a much larger clone, so it may be a read error. The rearrangement uses TRBV12-3 or TRBV12-4 and TRBJ2-3; D may match TRBD1 or TRBD2 (5 bases each). The length of the CDR3 is 15 residues. Trimming removed 0 bases at V and 3 bases at J, with 10 bases between. CDR3 in amino acids: CASSLAGARTDTQYF. CDR3 sequence (DNA): TGTGCCAGCAGTTTAGCCGGGGCTAGGACAGATACGCAGTATTTT.

The V call is TRBV10-1, the J call TRBJ2-5, with 9 bases lining up with TRBD2. There are 13 residues in the CDR3. The germline V gene has CDR1 WNHNN and CDR2 SYGVQD (reference sequence). V lost 4 bases to trimming and J lost 5 bases; unmatched junction nucleotides: 2. The CDR3 DNA reads as TGCGCCAGCAGTGTAGCGGGAGAGGAGACCCAGTACTTC. Protein product: CASSVAGEETQYF.

A few counts support this clonotype. The chain combines TRBV10-3 with TRBJ2-6, with TRBD1 identical over 8 bases. J gave up 3 bases and V 0 bases, and 4 bases lay outside the gene matches. Germline values: CDR1 ENHRY, CDR2 SYGVKD. This CDR3 comprises 17 residues. The CDR3 nucleotides read TGTGCCATCAGTGAGTCCCAGGGGGCGTTTGGGGCCAACGTCCTGACTTTC. Amino acids: CAISESQGAFGANVLTF.

This chain uses TRBV6-2 or TRBV6-3 with TRBJ2-7; a possible D gene is TRBD2 (5 bases). Per germline, CDR1 MNHEY and CDR2 SVGEGT. V lost 6 bases, J lost 6 bases, and 12 bases lay in between. CDR3 length: 12 amino acids. The DNA of the CDR3 is TGTGCCAGCAGACCGGACTCGGGCGAGCAGTACTTC. Protein product: CASRPDSGEQYF.

This chain links TRBV9 with TRBJ2-2, with 13 bases aligning to TRBD2. With V trimmed by 3 bases and J by 5 bases, 1 base remained unmatched. Looked up from germline, CDR1 is SGDLS and CDR2 is YYNGEE. The CDR3 has 15 residues. This chain's CDR3 is CASSATSGRTGELFF. The CDR3 DNA reads as TGTGCCAGCAGCGCGACTAGCGGGAGGACCGGGGAGCTGTTTTTT.

The table lists this clonotype with a few counts. The chain links TRBV19 to TRBJ1-2; D gene ambiguous. V lost 3 bases to trimming and J lost 6 bases, with 14 bases between them. Looked up from germline, CDR1 is LNHDA and CDR2 is SQIVND (reference sequence). The CDR3 covers 14 residues. The DNA for the CDR3 is TGTGCCAGTAGTATCGGAGCCTCTGGAGATGGCTACACCTTC. The encoded protein is CASSIGASGDGYTF.

The table lists this clonotype with a few counts. The chain has TRBV28 and TRBJ1-5; 7 bases agree with TRBD1. Germline loops: CDR1 MDHEN, CDR2 SYDVKM. This CDR3 has 14 amino acids. The V and J ends lost 2 bases and 6 bases, in that order; junction bases with no gene match: 4. The chain's CDR3 is CASSLQGGTQPQHF. CDR3 in DNA: TGTGCCAGCAGTTTACAAGGGGGCACTCAGCCCCAGCATTTT.

This clonotype was picked up many times. The V gene is TRBV2, the J gene TRBJ2-1; 9 bases fit TRBD2. From germline, CDR1 is SNHLY and CDR2 FYNNEI. CDR3 length: 16 amino acids. Losses at the gene ends were 6 bases for V and 3 bases for J; bases not matched to a gene: 9. CDR3 nucleotides: TGTGCCAGCAGGGCTAGCGGGACTAACCGCTACAATGAGCAGTTCTTC. It translates to CASRASGTNRYNEQFF.

This clonotype occurred once. The chain combines TRBV24-1 with TRBJ1-6, with D possibly matching TRBD1 (6 bases). This CDR3 spans 13 amino acids. The germline gives CDR1 KGHDR, CDR2 SFDVKD. With 5 bases removed from V and 7 bases from J, the gap between germline ends came to 8 bases. In nucleotides, the CDR3 is TGTGCCACCAGTGCAGGGGCGAATTCACCCCTCCACTTT. As protein: CATSAGANSPLHF.

This clonotype has a single count. A much larger clone differs from this one at a single base, so this may be a read error. The chain couples TRBV3-1 to TRBJ1-1; D gene uncertain. In germline, CDR1 is LGHDT, CDR2 YNNKEL (reference sequence). This CDR3 region has 14 residues. The CDR3 region has the DNA TGTGCCAGCAGCCAAGGACGGCCGAACACTGTAGCTTTCTTT. Its protein product is CASSQGRPNTVAFF.

The chain uses TRBV29-1 and TRBJ1-2, with D uncertain. Germline CDR1 reads SQVTM; CDR2 reads ANQGSEA. CDR3 size: 15 residues. Trimming removed 6 bases at V and 1 base at J, with 18 bases between. CDR3 bases: TGCAGCGTCCTAGATGTGGTGAGAAGTAACTATGGCTACACCTTC. Its translation: CSVLDVVRSNYGYTF.

This clonotype was seen at least ten times. The chain combines TRBV27 with TRBJ2-7; 13 nucleotides align to TRBD2. This CDR3 comprises 15 residues. Losses at the gene ends were 5 bases for V and 5 bases for J; bases not matched to a gene: 6. Looked up from germline, CDR1 is MNHEY and CDR2 is SMNVEV (reference sequence). The CDR3 region is CASSPWTSGSHEQYF. CDR3 DNA sequence: TGTGCCAGCAGTCCCTGGACTAGCGGGAGCCACGAGCAGTACTTC.

V usage is TRBV2 and J usage is TRBJ1-2; unclear D gene. From germline, CDR1 is SNHLY and CDR2 FYNNEI. This CDR3 region has 14 residues. Trimming pared 6 bases from V and 0 bases from J, leaving 11 bases between. The CDR3: CASRNTAANYGYTF. The CDR3 DNA sequence: TGTGCCAGCAGGAACACCGCCGCTAACTATGGCTACACCTTC.